These 20 T cell receptor beta chains share one sample of origin, sequenced in a study of blood T cell repertoires in COVID-19. TCRdb's table, derived via immunoSEQ multiplex PCR, lists solely in-frame clones and lacks some. The table records about 130,000 clones, more than 60% of them present only once. The sample was peripheral blood. The receptors derive from a woman aged 70-85 years with acute or convalescent COVID-19.

CDR3 in amino acids: CATSDPGQGGGQETQYF. The CDR3 nucleotides read TGTGCCACCAGTGACCCGGGACAGGGGGGAGGTCAAGAGACCCAGTACTTC. V and J are TRBV24-1 and TRBJ2-5, with 11 bases identical to TRBD1. Germline CDR1 KGHDR, CDR2 SFDVKD. CDR3 size: 17 residues. The V and J ends lost 4 bases and 2 bases, in that order; junction bases with no gene match: 8.

This clone was recorded a few times. The chain carries TRBV5-1 and TRBJ2-1, with D tentatively TRBD1 (5 bases). This CDR3 is 14 amino acids long. The germline CDR1 and CDR2 sequences are SGHRS and YFSETQ. The V gene lost 1 base and the J gene lost 5 bases, with 10 bases spanning the gap. The CDR3 DNA reads TGCGCCAGCAGCTTGACAGGTCCCCACAATGAGCAGTTCTTC. Amino acids: CASSLTGPHNEQFF.

The V call is TRBV6-2 or TRBV6-3, the J call TRBJ2-7; D may be TRBD1 (5 bases). The CDR3 spans 12 residues. Germline CDR1 reads MNHEY; CDR2 reads SVGEGT. Trimming stripped 2 bases from V and 7 bases from J, with 9 bases between. The CDR3 coding sequence is TGTGCCAGCAGTTACCAGGGTTGGGAGCAGTACTTC. Encoded protein: CASSYQGWEQYF.

V gene TRBV7-2 combines with J gene TRBJ2-2; TRBD2 matches 9 bases. In germline, CDR1 is SGHTA, CDR2 FQGNSA. J gave up 1 base and V 5 bases, and 5 bases lay outside the gene matches. This CDR3 spans 16 amino acids. This CDR3 is CASSPYSGGNTGELFF. CDR3 nucleotide sequence: TGTGCCAGCAGCCCATATAGCGGGGGGAACACCGGGGAGCTGTTTTTT. The variable domain in full, completed from reference TRBV7-2 and TRBJ2-2, reads GAGVSQSPSNKVTEKGKDVELRCDPISGHTALYWYRQSLGQGLEFLIYFQGNSAPDKSGLPSDRFSAERTGGSVSTLTIQRTQQEDSAVYLCASSPYSGGNTGELFFGEGSRLTVL.

For this clone: The same CDR3 is also encoded by other DNA sequences in this sample. The V call is TRBV19, the J call TRBJ1-5, with 8 bases aligning to TRBD1. Germline values: CDR1 LNHDA, CDR2 SQIVND (reference sequence). This CDR3 has 15 amino acids. The junction had 2 bases not matched to a gene; V was cut back by 3 bases and J by 1 base. CDR3 sequence: CASSIRQGSNQPQHF. The CDR3 DNA reads as TGTGCCAGTAGTATCCGACAGGGGAGCAATCAGCCCCAGCATTTT.

This chain links TRBV2 with TRBJ1-6; D not resolved. V was pared by 4 bases and J by 6 bases, with 10 bases between. Germline V CDR1 and CDR2: SNHLY, FYNNEI. The CDR3 covers 14 residues. This CDR3 reads CASSGREPNSPLHF. In nucleotides, the CDR3 is TGTGCCAGCAGTGGCCGGGAGCCTAATTCACCCCTCCACTTT. The whole variable domain, filled in from reference TRBV2 and TRBJ1-6, reads EPEVTQTPSHQVTQMGQEVILRCVPISNHLYFYWYRQILGQKVEFLVSFYNNEISEKSEIFDDQFSVERPDGSNFTLKIRSTKLEDSAMYFCASSGREPNSPLHFGNGTRLTVT.

CDR3 residues: CASSPGRRIEAFF. The CDR3 DNA reads TGTGCCAGCAGCCCGGGGAGACGGATTGAAGCTTTCTTT. The rearrangement links TRBV25-1 to TRBJ1-1, with unresolved D. The CDR3 covers 13 residues. The V end lost 6 bases, the J end lost 7 bases, and 15 bases lay between the germline ends. Germline V gene sequence: CDR1 MGHDK, CDR2 SYGVNS.

The V call is TRBV7-7, the J call TRBJ2-3; perhaps TRBD1 as D (6 bases). Trimming stripped 5 bases from V and 5 bases from J, with 11 bases between. There are 13 residues in the CDR3. Germline lookup yields CDR1 SSHAT and CDR2 FNYEAQ (reference sequence). The CDR3 nucleotides read TGTGCCAGCAGCCCCCAGGGGAAAGATACGCAGTATTTT. Translation gives CASSPQGKDTQYF.

As to this clone: The germline gene is not matched at one end of the junction; a read error may be the cause. The J gene is TRBJ1-2, the V gene TRBV30; D is perhaps TRBD1 (5 bases). CDR3 length equals 12 residues. Looked up from germline, CDR1 is GTSNPN and CDR2 is SVGIG (reference sequence). The CDR3: CAWAEQDYGYTF. The CDR3 coding sequence is TGTGCCTGGGCCGAACAGGACTACGGCTACACCTTC.

This clone was counted once. The chain couples TRBV29-1 to TRBJ1-2; D unclear. Trimming removed 4 bases from V and 0 bases from J, with 12 bases in between. The CDR3 consists of 14 residues. From germline, CDR1 is SQVTM and CDR2 ANQGSEA. The CDR3 sequence: CSVGAGLPNYGYTF. The DNA for the CDR3 is TGCAGCGTTGGAGCAGGCCTCCCTAACTATGGCTACACCTTC. Full variable domain (remainder filled in from reference TRBV29-1 and TRBJ1-2): SAVISQKPSRDICQRGTSLTIQCQVDSQVTMMFWYRQQPGQSLTLIATANQGSEATYESGFVIDKFPISRPNLTFSTLTVSNMSPEDSSIYLCSVGAGLPNYGYTFGSGTRLTVV.

V and J are TRBV7-6 and TRBJ2-5; possible D gene TRBD1, 6 bases. V was trimmed by 2 bases and J by 0 bases, leaving 22 bases between them. CDR1 and CDR2 (germline): SGHVS, FNYEAQ. The CDR3 has 19 residues. The CDR3 protein is CASSLSTFSFGQYQETQYF. The CDR3 DNA reads TGTGCCAGCAGCTTAAGTACTTTTAGTTTCGGACAGTACCAAGAGACCCAGTACTTC.

The genes are TRBV5-1 and TRBJ2-2; a possible D gene is TRBD2 (6 bases). Trimming cost V 0 bases and J 5 bases, with 8 bases left between them. The CDR3 extends over 14 amino acids. Germline values: CDR1 SGHRS, CDR2 YFSETQ. The CDR3 nucleotides read TGCGCCAGCAGCTTGGGACTAGAAACCGGGGAGCTGTTTTTT. This codes for CASSLGLETGELFF.

This chain links TRBV5-1 with TRBJ2-2, with a tentative D call TRBD1 (6 bases). Germline assignment: CDR1 SGHRS and CDR2 YFSETQ. This CDR3 has 14 amino acids. Trimming cost V 4 bases and J 7 bases, with 14 bases left between them. In DNA, the CDR3 is TGCGCCAGCAGCGAACAACCAGGGGTCGGGGAGCTGTTTTTT. It yields the protein CASSEQPGVGELFF.

The V call is TRBV28, the J call TRBJ2-3; the D is unclear. The CDR3 length is 14 residues. The V gene's germline CDR1 is MDHEN and CDR2 SYDVKM. The ends were cut back, 3 bases at V and 3 bases at J, with 10 bases in the middle. CDR3 coding DNA: TGTGCCAGCAGTTTGGTGACATGGACAGATACGCAGTATTTT. It specifies CASSLVTWTDTQYF. Variable domain in full (rest from reference TRBV28 and TRBJ2-3): DVKVTQSSRYLVKRTGEKVFLECVQDMDHENMFWYRQDPGLGLRLIYFSYDVKMKEKGDIPEGYSVSREKKERFSLILESASTNQTSMYLCASSLVTWTDTQYFGPGTRLTVL.

The J gene is TRBJ2-3, the V gene TRBV6-6; D might be TRBD2 (6 bases). CDR3 length: 15 residues. The germline CDR1 and CDR2 sequences are MNHNY and SVGAGI (reference sequence). The V end was cut by 7 bases, the J end by 3 bases, with 17 bases between. Here the CDR3 reads CASTKQGLETDTQYF. Written as DNA, the CDR3 is TGTGCCAGCACCAAGCAGGGACTGGAGACAGATACGCAGTATTTT.

The chain combines TRBV2 with TRBJ2-1; D not resolved. The CDR3 totals 10 residues. The V end was cut by 5 bases, the J end by 9 bases, with 5 bases between. Germline assignment: CDR1 SNHLY and CDR2 FYNNEI. The CDR3 DNA is TGTGCCAGCAGTTTATTTGAGCAGTTCTTC. This encodes CASSLFEQFF.

CDR3 DNA sequence: TGTGCCAGCAGTTCCGCAGCGGGAGGCACAGATACGCAGTATTTT. It translates to CASSSAAGGTDTQYF. The V and J genes are TRBV28 and TRBJ2-3; 8 bases fit TRBD2. Germline values: CDR1 MDHEN, CDR2 SYDVKM. CDR3 length equals 15 residues. The V and J ends lost 4 bases and 1 base, in that order; junction bases with no gene match: 4.

The chain uses TRBV28 and TRBJ2-7; D might be TRBD2 (6 bases). Between the trimmed V and J ends, which lost 6 bases and 0 bases, there was a span of 9 bases. The CDR3 covers 13 residues. Germline V gene lookup returns CDR1 MDHEN and CDR2 SYDVKM. CDR3 loop: CASRLTSSYEQYF. The DNA of the CDR3 is TGTGCCAGCAGGCTGACTAGCTCCTACGAGCAGTACTTC.

The chain couples TRBV7-2 to TRBJ1-2; 12 nucleotides agree with TRBD1. This CDR3 has 16 amino acids. The germline gives CDR1 SGHTA, CDR2 FQGNSA. The ends lost 5 bases at V and 4 bases at J; junction bases unmatched: 8. The CDR3 coding sequence is TGTGCCAGCAGCCCACCGGGACAGGGGGCCATCTATGGCTACACCTTC. Its protein product is CASSPPGQGAIYGYTF. Using reference TRBV7-2 and TRBJ1-2 for the parts outside the CDR3, the full variable domain is GAGVSQSPSNKVTEKGKDVELRCDPISGHTALYWYRQSLGQGLEFLIYFQGNSAPDKSGLPSDRFSAERTGGSVSTLTIQRTQQEDSAVYLCASSPPGQGAIYGYTFGSGTRLTVV.

The chain recombines TRBV10-3 with TRBJ2-1, with D possibly TRBD1 on 5 matching bases. Per germline, CDR1 ENHRY and CDR2 SYGVKD. Trimming removed 2 bases at V and 9 bases at J, with 8 bases between. The CDR3 runs 12 residues. Here the CDR3 DNA reads TGTGCCATCAGTGAGAGACAGAGTGAGCAGTTCTTC. Its protein product is CAISERQSEQFF.